The present T cell receptor beta chain was sequenced within a study of cytotoxic CD8 clonotypes in ibrutinib-treated CLL. General study results and limits: Elevated clonality accompanied ibrutinib response, with a return toward baseline values at progression.

CDR3 length equals 14 residues. Germline CDR1 reads MNHEY; CDR2 reads SVGAGI. The J segment lost 4 bases and the V segment lost 6 bases, leaving 5 bases of the junction unmatched. A note on this clone: The target antigen is unknown.

Assay used: immunoSEQ multiplex PCR; TCRdb lists only in-frame clones, some missing. The sample holds around 200,000 clones, 70% seen once. The rearrangement links TRBV6-5 to TRBJ1-5, with 8 positions matching TRBD1. The input for sequencing was PBMCs, taken after 12 months of ibrutinib treatment. This sequence was found in a human donor with chronic lymphocytic leukemia. The DNA of the CDR3 is TGTGCCAGCAGGTCAAACAGGGGGAATCAGCCCCAGCATTTT. Amino acid sequence: CASRSNRGNQPQHF.